These 14 T cell receptor beta chains were all obtained from the same sample, sequenced in a study of blood T cells in healthy people across ages. Combining a sample-barcoded 5' primer with a J-beta primer mix, a second PCR ran for about 7 to 11 cycles. TCRdb reanalysed the 5' RACE reads using MiXCR and keeps one entry per CDR3 protein. The data show hundreds of thousands of distinct CDR3 sequences, about 56% seen once. The sample taken for sequencing was blood. The receptors were sampled from a man between 40 and 49 years old in good health.

This clonotype was recorded only once. The chain links TRBV2 to TRBJ2-3; D is tentatively TRBD1 or TRBD2 (5 bases each). V lost 7 bases and J 4 bases, leaving 15 bases between the germline ends. The CDR3 length is 14 residues. Germline values: CDR1 SNHLY, CDR2 FYNNEI. CDR3 DNA sequence: TGTGCCAGCATCCGGGGCCGAGGTTCAGATACGCAGTATTTT. As protein: CASIRGRGSDTQYF.

The chain uses TRBV13 and TRBJ1-1; 8 bases match TRBD1. The CDR3 has 16 amino acids. Germline loops: CDR1 PRHDT, CDR2 FYEKMQ (reference sequence). V lost 4 bases to trimming and J lost 1 base; unmatched junction nucleotides: 8. The CDR3 reads CASSSTQGATNTEAFF. CDR3 bases: TGTGCCAGCAGCTCTACGCAGGGGGCCACGAACACTGAAGCTTTCTTT.

The chain carries TRBV14 and TRBJ2-3; D remains unclear. This CDR3 comprises 15 residues. Trimming took off 3 bases at V and 1 base at J, with 11 bases between the two ends. Germline-derived CDR1 and CDR2 are SGHDN and FVKESK. CDR3 bases: TGTGCCAGCAGCCAGATAGATAGAGGCACAGATACGCAGTATTTT. Translation: CASSQIDRGTDTQYF.

This CDR3 is CASSSPPDRPNTEAFF. The CDR3 DNA sequence: TGTGCCAGCAGCTCGCCGCCCGACAGACCGAACACTGAAGCTTTCTTT. The genes are TRBV7-9 and TRBJ1-1; TRBD1 might be the D (5 bases). Germline V gives CDR1 SEHNR, CDR2 FQNEAQ (reference sequence). Trimming removed 4 bases from V and 1 base from J, with 16 bases in between. CDR3 length: 16 residues.

In its sample, this clonotype was seen a few times. The chain couples TRBV7-9 to TRBJ2-5, with 8 bases lining up with TRBD1. Germline V gene data show CDR1 as SEHNR and CDR2 as FQNEAQ (reference sequence). The CDR3 length is 15 residues. V was clipped by 0 bases and J by 3 bases; unmatched bases: 3. The CDR3 sequence is CASSLAGQGEETQYF. CDR3 DNA sequence: TGTGCCAGCAGCTTAGCCGGACAGGGCGAAGAGACCCAGTACTTC. Using reference TRBV7-9 and TRBJ2-5 for the parts outside the CDR3, the full variable domain is DTGVSQNPRHKITKRGQNVTFRCDPISEHNRLYWYRQTLGQGPEFLTYFQNEAQLEKSRLLSDRFSAERPKGSFSTLEIQRTEQGDSAMYLCASSLAGQGEETQYFGPGTRLLVL.

J is TRBJ2-7 and V is TRBV5-1; TRBD1 or TRBD2 may be the D gene (5 bases each). The J call may be mistaken, given a closer DNA end match to TRBJ2-5. The CDR3 is 16 amino acids. The germline V gene encodes CDR1 SGHRS and CDR2 YFSETQ. DNA of the CDR3: TGCGCCAGCAGCTCCATACCGGGACCCCGGGCCGAGACCCAGTACTTC. Its translation: CASSSIPGPRAETQYF.

The V and J genes are TRBV29-1 and TRBJ1-4; 9 nucleotides align to TRBD1. The CDR3 totals 16 residues. The germline V gene encodes CDR1 SQVTM and CDR2 ANQGSEA. With 6 bases clipped from V and 7 bases from J, the junction kept 15 bases outside the gene matches. CDR3 residues: CSVAPDWGTGSEKLFF. CDR3 coding DNA: TGCAGCGTCGCTCCCGACTGGGGGACAGGGAGTGAAAAACTGTTTTTT.

Only a few counts were recorded for this clonotype. The chain couples TRBV7-2 to TRBJ2-5, with D perhaps matching TRBD1 (6 bases). The CDR3 length is 14 residues. Germline V gene sequence: CDR1 SGHTA, CDR2 FQGNSA. V was shortened by 5 bases and J by 6 bases, with 16 bases between the two germline ends. DNA of the CDR3: TGTGCCAGCAGCCAGGGACACCAAGGGAAGACCCAGTACTTC. Amino acid sequence: CASSQGHQGKTQYF.

V usage is TRBV29-1 and J usage is TRBJ2-5; tentatively, D is TRBD2 (5 bases). The J call is doubtful: the DNA matches TRBJ2-1 better. The CDR3 is 12 residues long. Per germline, CDR1 SQVTM and CDR2 ANQGSEA. The CDR3 DNA follows: TGCAGCGTCCCGGTCGGAGGATCGGGACAGTTCTTC. Amino acids: CSVPVGGSGQFF.

In the case of this clonotype: A much larger clone lies one base from this, so it may be a read error. The chain recombines TRBV6-5 with TRBJ1-1, with D unresolved. This CDR3 comprises 12 residues. Germline values: CDR1 MNHEY, CDR2 SVGAGI. V lost 6 bases to trimming and J lost 6 bases, with 11 bases between them. CDR3 bases: TGTGCCAGCAGGAGGTTAACCCCTGAAGCTTTCTTT. Protein product: CASRRLTPEAFF.

The chain has TRBV20-1 and TRBJ2-7; 8 nucleotides align to TRBD1. Per the germline V gene, CDR1 is DFQATT and CDR2 is SNEGSKA (reference sequence). The CDR3 consists of 15 residues. Trimming took 5 bases from V and 5 from J; bases not matched to a gene: 14. Here the CDR3 DNA reads TGCAGTGCTCCTCCGTTGAGGGGCAGGGGGCACGAGCAGTACTTC. Encoded protein: CSAPPLRGRGHEQYF.

The chain has TRBV29-1 and TRBJ2-3, with TRBD1 identical over 7 bases. The V gene's germline CDR1 is SQVTM and CDR2 ANQGSEA. Trimming cost V 6 bases and J 5 bases; bases outside gene matches: 5. CDR3 size: 12 residues. The CDR3 bases are TGCAGCGTCTCGGACAGGCGAGATACGCAGTATTTT. This codes for CSVSDRRDTQYF.

This clonotype was seen only a few times. A junction boundary mismatches the germline segment, possibly from a read error. V gene TRBV3-1 combines with J gene TRBJ1-5; tentatively, D is TRBD1 (5 bases). The CDR3 totals 14 residues. CDR1 is LGHDT and CDR2 is YNNKEL in the germline V gene (reference sequence). The CDR3 DNA is TGTGCCAGCAACCAAGCCGGGGGTAATCAGCCCCAGCATTTT. Amino acids: CASNQAGGNQPQHF.

V and J are TRBV5-5 and TRBJ2-5; 7 bases are a match to TRBD1. CDR3 size: 16 residues. Germline V gene data show CDR1 as SGHKS and CDR2 as YYEKEE (reference sequence). V was clipped by 4 bases and J by 1 base; unmatched bases: 10. This CDR3 reads CASSLSTTGLQETQYF. Written as DNA, the CDR3 is TGTGCCAGCAGCCTCAGTACGACAGGGCTCCAAGAGACCCAGTACTTC.